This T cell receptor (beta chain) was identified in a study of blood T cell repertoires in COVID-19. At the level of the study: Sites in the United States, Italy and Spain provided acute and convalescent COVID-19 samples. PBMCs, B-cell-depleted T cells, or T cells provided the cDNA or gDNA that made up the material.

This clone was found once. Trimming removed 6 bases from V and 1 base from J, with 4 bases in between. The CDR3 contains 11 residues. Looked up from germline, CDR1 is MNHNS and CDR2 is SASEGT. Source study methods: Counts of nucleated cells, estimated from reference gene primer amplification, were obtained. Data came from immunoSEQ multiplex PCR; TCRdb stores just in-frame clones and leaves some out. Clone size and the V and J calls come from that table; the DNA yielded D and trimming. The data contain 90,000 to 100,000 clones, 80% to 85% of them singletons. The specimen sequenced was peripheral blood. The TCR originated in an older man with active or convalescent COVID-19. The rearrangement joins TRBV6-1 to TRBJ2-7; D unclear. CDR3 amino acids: CASSPSYEQYF. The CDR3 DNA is TGTGCCAGCAGCCCTTCCTACGAGCAGTACTTC.